This paragraph reports one T cell receptor (beta chain). Trimming pared 1 base from V and 4 bases from J, leaving 11 bases between. The CDR3 runs to 15 residues. Germline CDR1 and CDR2: LGHDT and YNNKEL (reference sequence). The record originates from a study of blood T cell repertoires in COVID-19. About the research overall: Specimens from acute and convalescent COVID-19 originated in the United States, Italy and Spain. Sources were T cells, B-cell-depleted T cells, or PBMCs; the material itself was cDNA or gDNA.

Authors' analysis steps: Estimated nucleated cell counts came from reference gene primer amplification. Here immunoSEQ multiplex PCR was the method, and the copy in TCRdb shows in-frame clones only, minus some. For V, J and clone size, that table is used; D and trimming come from the DNA. Among approximately 330,000 clones listed, 85% to 90% were seen once. Sequencing was done on a sample of peripheral blood. The rearrangement links TRBV3-1 (or the pseudogene TRBV3-2) to TRBJ2-1, with a tentative D call TRBD2 (5 bases). This TCR was recovered from a woman in her fifties or sixties with active or convalescent COVID-19. Written as DNA, the CDR3 is TGTGCCAGCAGCCAAGTGGACTCGCCTTACAATGAGCAGTTCTTC. This encodes CASSQVDSPYNEQFF.